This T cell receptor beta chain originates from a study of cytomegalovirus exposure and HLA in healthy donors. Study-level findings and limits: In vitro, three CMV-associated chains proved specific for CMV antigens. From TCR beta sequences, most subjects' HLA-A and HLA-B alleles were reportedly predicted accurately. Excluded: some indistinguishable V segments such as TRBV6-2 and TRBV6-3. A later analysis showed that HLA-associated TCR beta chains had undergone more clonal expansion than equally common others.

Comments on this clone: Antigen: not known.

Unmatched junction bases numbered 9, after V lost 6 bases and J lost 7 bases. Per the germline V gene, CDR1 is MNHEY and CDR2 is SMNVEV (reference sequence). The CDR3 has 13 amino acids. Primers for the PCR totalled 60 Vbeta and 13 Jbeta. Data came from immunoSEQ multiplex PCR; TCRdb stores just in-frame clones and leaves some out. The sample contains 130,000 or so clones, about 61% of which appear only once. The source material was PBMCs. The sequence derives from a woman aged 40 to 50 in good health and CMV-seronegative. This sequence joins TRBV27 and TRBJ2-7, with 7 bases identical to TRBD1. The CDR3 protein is CASSLDRSGEQYF. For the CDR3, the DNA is TGTGCCAGCAGCCTGGACAGGTCGGGGGAGCAGTACTTC.